A single T cell receptor (beta chain) is shown here with its context. Its matching antigen is unknown. The sample originates from a study of cytomegalovirus exposure and HLA in healthy donors. CDR3 length: 14 residues. CDR1 and CDR2 from the germline V gene are MNHEY and SVGAGI. The V and J ends lost 2 bases and 0 bases respectively, with 8 bases between them. The primer mix had 60 Vbeta and 13 Jbeta primers. Some clones are missing from TCRdb's copy, which holds only in-frame ones; the method was immunoSEQ multiplex PCR. Of nearly 65,000 clones listed, approximately 76% were seen once; the top ten hold 5.4%. In nominal health when sampled, donors likely had unrecorded immune exposures nonetheless. Findings of the study overall: It was approximately 160 TCR beta chains that were listed as cytomegalovirus-associated.

This rearrangement joins TRBV6-5 to TRBJ2-7; D is uncertain. The TCR sequence derives from a man aged 50 or older in good health and CMV-seronegative. What was sequenced was PBMCs. The DNA for the CDR3 is TGTGCCAGCAGTTACACACAAACCTCCTACGAGCAGTACTTC. Translated: CASSYTQTSYEQYF.